Only one count was recorded for the clone carrying this T cell receptor beta chain. Its antigen remains unknown. TCRdb's copy holds only in-frame clones and misses some; the assay was immunoSEQ multiplex PCR. The sample lists roughly 30,000 clones, 70% to 85% occurring once. This sample was taken from a study of vaccination effects on CD4 cells after COVID-19. Study outcomes and limitations: Late after vaccination, infection- and vaccine-induced clones showed marked clonal contraction. Convalescent patients were scarce, and early post-infection timepoints were absent.

Expansion of antigen-specific CD4+ T cells with viral peptide pools was carried out by the ViraFEST assay before sequencing. With nine to eleven days of culture completed, CD4+ T cells were isolated. The person was diagnosed with PCR-confirmed SARS-CoV-2 infection between March and December 2020. In culture with 10 IU/ml IL-2 and around 10 ug/ml peptides, PBMC were grown at some 2 million per well. In the cultures, half the medium was exchanged for IL-2 medium on days 3 and 7. The CDR3 runs to 18 residues. In germline, CDR1 is SNHLY, CDR2 FYNNEI. V trimming: 5 bases; J trimming: 1 base; junction bases outside the gene matches: 16.

The receptor comes from a human donor who had a prior SARS-CoV-2 infection. Source: CD4+ T cells from PBMCs cultured with a peptide pool, taken before COVID-19 vaccination. The chain has TRBV2 and TRBJ2-5; 7 bases line up with TRBD2. The DNA of the CDR3 is TGTGCCAGCAGTCCCGTGATTGGCCGGGACTACTTCCAAGAGACCCAGTACTTC. This translates into CASSPVIGRDYFQETQYF.